This T cell receptor beta chain stems from a study of T cells in Graves' hyperthyroidism and ophthalmopathy. The authors deemed Graves' hyperthyroidism stable absent ophthalmopathy progression within 18 months. PBMCs stemmed from around 9.3 ml fresh peripheral blood. This clonotype was seen repeatedly, ten times or more. The antigen is unknown. TCR beta CDR3 regions were amplified from RNA. TCR CDR3 regions were first amplified by RT-PCR with HTBI primers. From the multiplex PCR reads, TCRdb called clonotypes with MiXCR, one entry per CDR3 protein. The sample has 300,000 to 400,000 distinct CDR3 sequences; around 20% are singletons. Study-level points and caveats: Most thyroid clonotypes with frequency above 0.001 were detected in blood. In validation, the model predicted ophthalmopathy. These predictions came a median roughly 6 months before onset.

Germline V lookup: CDR1 SGHRS, CDR2 YFSETQ. CDR3 length: 18 residues. J lost 3 bases, V lost 0 bases, and 5 bases had no gene match. V and J are TRBV5-1 and TRBJ2-1; 14 nucleotides line up with TRBD2. The sequence was collected from a woman aged 50 to 60 with Graves' hyperthyroidism. The material sequenced was blood. CDR3 residues: CASSLGTSGRIRYNEQFF. In DNA, the CDR3 is TGCGCCAGCAGCTTGGGGACTAGCGGGAGGATTCGCTACAATGAGCAGTTCTTC.